Below, 32 T cell receptor beta chains from the same sample are listed, as sequenced in a study of T cell responses to AZD1222 COVID-19 vaccine. Sequencing was performed with immunoSEQ multiplex PCR; in TCRdb, only in-frame clones are kept and a portion is missing. The sample contains some 130,000 clones, 85% of which appear only once. This specimen consisted of peripheral blood, obtained 28 days after the second dose of the MenACWY control vaccine. The receptors shown here come from an adult who received the MenACWY meningococcal vaccine as a control.

V is TRBV5-3 and J is TRBJ1-2, with 9 bases aligning to TRBD1. TRBV5-3 is annotated as an ORF whose role is uncertain. This CDR3 contains 17 residues. J was trimmed by 3 bases and V by 3 bases; bases with no gene match: 12. The CDR3 here is CARSSSGDRAEDYGYTF. The CDR3 DNA reads as TGTGCCAGAAGCTCAAGCGGGGACAGGGCAGAGGACTATGGCTACACCTTC.

V gene TRBV6-5 combines with J gene TRBJ1-1; D is undetermined. This CDR3 is built from 11 residues. CDR1 is MNHEY and CDR2 is SVGAGI in the germline V gene. Trimming took 6 bases from V and 8 from J, leaving 10 bases between them. DNA for the CDR3: TGTGCCAGCAGGCAAGTCGGGGAAGCTTTCTTT. It encodes CASRQVGEAFF.

The CDR3 DNA is TGTGCCTGGAGTGTCTTCGTGAGGGAATCACCTATAATGAACACTGAAGCTTTCTTT. It codes for CAWSVFVRESPIMNTEAFF. The chain combines TRBV30 with TRBJ1-1, with unresolved D. V lost 0 bases and J lost 0, with 23 bases in between. The CDR3 sequence is 19 residues long. Germline V CDR1 and CDR2: GTSNPN, SVGIG (reference sequence).

The rearrangement uses TRBV10-1 and TRBJ2-2, with 10 positions matching TRBD1. V shed 10 bases, J shed 6 bases, and the junction held 8 bases outside the gene matches. This CDR3 has 14 amino acids. Germline values: CDR1 WNHNN, CDR2 SYGVQD (reference sequence). CDR3 DNA: TGCGCCACCAACCGGGACAGGGGATCCGGGGAGCTGTTTTTT. It translates to CATNRDRGSGELFF.

The chain joins TRBV15 to TRBJ1-2; 7 bases are shared with TRBD1. V shed 0 bases and J 7 bases; nucleotides not matched to a gene: 8. Per germline, CDR1 LNHNV and CDR2 YYDKDF (reference sequence). This CDR3 contains 15 residues. CDR3 DNA: TGTGCCACCAGCAGAGATGAGACAGGGCCCCGTGGCTACACCTTC. This gives the protein CATSRDETGPRGYTF.

The rearrangement joins TRBV5-6 to TRBJ2-7; D unresolved. This CDR3 has 14 residues. Germline lookup yields CDR1 SGHDT and CDR2 YYEEEE. V was pared by 3 bases and J by 0 bases, with 10 bases between. In DNA, the CDR3 is TGTGCCAGCAGCTCTCAGAGCTACTCCTACGAGCAGTACGTC. Translating it yields CASSSQSYSYEQYV.

J is TRBJ1-3 and V is TRBV29-1; tentative D call: TRBD1 (6 bases). V gave up 3 bases and J gave up 4 bases, with 13 bases separating them. Germline CDR1 and CDR2: SQVTM and ANQGSEA. The CDR3 spans 14 residues. CDR3 DNA: TGCAGCGTTGAGACAGGTCTGGGGGGAAACACCATATATTTT. Translating gives CSVETGLGGNTIYF.

The chain is built from TRBV7-9 and TRBJ2-7; a possible D gene is TRBD2 (6 bases). The length of the CDR3 is 18 residues. Between the trimmed V and J ends, which lost 5 bases and 6 bases, there was a span of 29 bases. CDR1 is SEHNR and CDR2 is FQNEAQ in the germline V gene (reference sequence). For the CDR3, the DNA is TGTGCCAGCAGCGAGAGTTACGGCGGGACGAACCTCCTACGCGAGCAGTACTTC. It yields the protein CASSESYGGTNLLREQYF.

The rearrangement uses TRBV7-2 and TRBJ1-2; D is ambiguous. Trimming took 1 base from V and 5 from J, leaving 8 bases between them. CDR1 SGHTA and CDR2 FQGNSA come from the germline V gene. The CDR3 sequence is 13 residues long. This CDR3 is CASSLGTEYGYTF. The CDR3 DNA follows: TGTGCCAGCAGCTTAGGCACAGAGTATGGCTACACCTTC.

The V call is TRBV24-1, the J call TRBJ1-5; the D gene is possibly TRBD1 (5 bases). Trimming left V 3 bases short and J 0 bases short, with 11 bases between. Per germline, CDR1 KGHDR and CDR2 SFDVKD. The CDR3 runs to 16 residues. CDR3 loop: CATSDKGWYSNQPQHF. CDR3 coding DNA: TGTGCCACCAGTGATAAGGGGTGGTATAGCAATCAGCCCCAGCATTTT.

This chain links TRBV29-1 with TRBJ2-7; TRBD1 agrees at 7 bases. V lost 6 bases, J lost 3 bases, and 5 bases stayed unmatched. This CDR3 has 12 residues. The germline CDR1 and CDR2 sequences are SQVTM and ANQGSEA. The CDR3 sequence is CSVRTGLYEQYF. CDR3 DNA: TGCAGCGTGCGGACAGGCCTCTACGAGCAGTACTTC.

The chain links TRBV3-1 (or the pseudogene TRBV3-2) to TRBJ2-2; D remains ambiguous. The CDR3 is 11 amino acids. V dropped 2 bases and J dropped 7 bases, with 2 bases sitting between them. CDR1 is LGHDT, CDR2 YNNKEL, per germline (reference sequence). CDR3 nucleotide sequence: TGTGCCAGCAGCCAAATCGGGGAGCTGTTTTTT. It is translated as CASSQIGELFF.

The rearrangement joins TRBV29-1 to TRBJ1-1; D is unclear. The CDR3 extends over 12 amino acids. CDR1 is SQVTM, CDR2 ANQGSEA, per germline. The ends were cut back, 8 bases at V and 6 bases at J, with 16 bases in the middle. The CDR3 spells CSPSEVRAEAFF. The DNA of the CDR3 is TGCAGCCCCTCGGAAGTAAGGGCTGAAGCTTTCTTT.

The gene calls are TRBV9 and TRBJ1-3, with 9 bases fitting TRBD1. With 2 bases clipped from V and 4 bases from J, the junction kept 4 bases outside the gene matches. Germline CDR1 SGDLS, CDR2 YYNGEE. The CDR3 spans 15 residues. CDR3 amino acids: CASSVGTGSGNTIYF. CDR3 DNA sequence: TGTGCCAGCAGCGTGGGGACAGGGTCAGGAAACACCATATATTTT. The complete variable domain, with remaining parts taken from reference TRBV9 and TRBJ1-3, reads DSGVTQTPKHLITATGQRVTLRCSPRSGDLSVYWYQQSLDQGLQFLIQYYNGEERAKGNILERFSAQQFPDLHSELNLSSLELGDSALYFCASSVGTGSGNTIYFGEGSWLTVV.

This clone was seen only a few times. The chain links TRBV3-1 (or the pseudogene TRBV3-2) to TRBJ2-1; 9 nucleotides agree with TRBD1. Trimming took 2 bases from V and 5 from J; bases not matched to a gene: 10. Per the germline V gene, CDR1 is LGHDT and CDR2 is YNNKEL (reference sequence). The CDR3 totals 17 residues. As DNA, the CDR3 is TGTGCCAGCAGCCAAACCCCCCGGGACAGGGCTGACAATGAGCAGTTCTTC. This translates into CASSQTPRDRADNEQFF.

The J gene is TRBJ1-5, the V gene TRBV4-2; D remains unclear. CDR1 LGHNA and CDR2 YNFKEQ come from the germline V gene. CDR3 length equals 16 residues. Trimming left V 4 bases short and J 0 bases short, with 13 bases between. The CDR3 DNA is TGTGCCAGCAGCCCTGCGGGTGGGTTTAGCAATCAGCCCCAGCATTTT. Protein sequence: CASSPAGGFSNQPQHF.

The chain is built from TRBV7-8 and TRBJ2-7; TRBD2 might be the D (6 bases). Trimming pared 2 bases from V and 5 bases from J, leaving 13 bases between. The CDR3 loop spans 14 amino acids. The germline CDR1 and CDR2 sequences are SGHVS and FQNEAQ. CDR3 region: CASSLYGSGNEQYF. Here the CDR3 DNA reads TGTGCCAGCAGCTTATACGGGAGTGGAAACGAGCAGTACTTC. Drawing the rest from reference TRBV7-8 and TRBJ2-7, the complete variable domain is GAGVSQSPRYKVAKRGQDVALRCDPISGHVSLFWYQQALGQGPEFLTYFQNEAQLDKSGLPSDRFFAERPEGSVSTLKIQRTQQEDSAVYLCASSLYGSGNEQYFGPGTRLTVT.

The CDR3 loop reads CASSIGAGAVSEAFF. CDR3 in DNA: TGTGCCAGTAGTATCGGAGCAGGGGCAGTTTCTGAAGCTTTCTTT. The rearrangement links TRBV19 to TRBJ1-1; TRBD1 is a possible D gene (6 bases). Germline V gives CDR1 LNHDA, CDR2 SQIVND (reference sequence). The V and J ends lost 3 bases and 6 bases respectively, with 17 bases between them. This CDR3 is built from 15 residues.

In this sample, this clone turned up once. The CDR3 bases are TGTGCCAGCTCACCACTGGATGCGACGGGTACGAACAGGGGTTACACCGGGGAGCTGTTTTTT. This codes for CASSPLDATGTNRGYTGELFF. The chain employs TRBV18 and TRBJ2-2; 7 nucleotides line up with TRBD1. V trimming: 1 base; J trimming: 3 bases; junction bases outside the gene matches: 20. Germline V gene sequence: CDR1 KGHSH, CDR2 LQKENI. The CDR3 has 21 amino acids.

The chain carries TRBV5-1 and TRBJ1-6; tentative D call: TRBD1 (6 bases). The germline V gene encodes CDR1 SGHRS and CDR2 YFSETQ. This CDR3 region has 13 residues. Trimming shortened V by 7 bases and J by 4 bases, and 9 bases separated the two germline ends. As DNA, the CDR3 is TGCGCCAGCGGACAGACTTATAATTCACCCCTCCACTTT. This translates into CASGQTYNSPLHF.

This chain uses TRBV18 with TRBJ2-7; D gene unclear. The germline V and J ends were trimmed by 3 bases and 4 bases, with 10 bases remaining between them. The CDR3 runs to 13 residues. The V gene's germline CDR1 is KGHSH and CDR2 LQKENI. DNA of the CDR3: TGTGCCAGCTCACCGCGCCGCGGATACGAGCAGTACTTC. Protein product: CASSPRRGYEQYF.

This clone appeared a single time. The J gene is TRBJ1-2, the V gene TRBV4-1; tentative D call: TRBD1 (6 bases). V dropped 4 bases and J dropped 2 bases, with 23 bases sitting between them. Germline V lookup: CDR1 MGHRA, CDR2 YSYEKL. The CDR3 totals 18 residues. The CDR3 reads CASSPAGTQRRENYGYTF. The CDR3, as DNA: TGCGCCAGCAGCCCAGCCGGGACACAGCGACGCGAAAACTATGGCTACACCTTC.

The J gene is TRBJ1-2, the V gene TRBV6-5; a weak D match, TRBD1 (5 bases). CDR1 is MNHEY and CDR2 is SVGAGI in the germline V gene. The ends were cut back, 8 bases at V and 6 bases at J, with 16 bases in the middle. This CDR3 spans 13 amino acids. The CDR3 protein is CASLRGAIHGYTF. In DNA, the CDR3 is TGTGCCAGCCTAAGAGGGGCCATCCATGGCTACACCTTC.

The chain carries TRBV6-1 and TRBJ2-7; D is ambiguous. The CDR3 contains 15 residues. Germline V gene lookup returns CDR1 MNHNS and CDR2 SASEGT. V was cut by 0 bases and J by 1 base, with 10 bases left in between. CDR3 loop: CASSEAMASSYEQYV. CDR3 sequence (DNA): TGTGCCAGCAGTGAAGCGATGGCTAGTTCCTACGAGCAGTACGTC.

The chain joins TRBV15 to TRBJ2-5; the D gene is possibly TRBD1 (5 bases). V gave up 5 bases and J gave up 2 bases, with 12 bases separating them. The CDR3 consists of 14 residues. The V gene's germline CDR1 is LNHNV and CDR2 YYDKDF (reference sequence). This CDR3 is CATSRTTVQETQYF. Written as DNA, the CDR3 is TGTGCCACCAGCCGGACGACAGTTCAAGAGACCCAGTACTTC. The full variable domain, with the rest looked up from reference TRBV15 and TRBJ2-5, is DAMVIQNPRYQVTQFGKPVTLSCSQTLNHNVMYWYQQKSSQAPKLLFHYYDKDFNNEADTPDNFQSRRPNTSFCFLDIRSPGLGDTAMYLCATSRTTVQETQYFGPGTRLLVL.

The chain carries TRBV6-2 or TRBV6-3 and TRBJ1-5; D ambiguous. V was shortened by 0 bases and J by 3 bases, with 3 bases between the two germline ends. Germline V gene sequence: CDR1 MNHEY, CDR2 SVGEGT. CDR3 size: 13 residues. This CDR3 reads CASSYSNNQPQHF. In nucleotides, the CDR3 is TGTGCCAGCAGTTACTCGAACAATCAGCCCCAGCATTTT.

The rearrangement links TRBV29-1 to TRBJ1-1; no definite D call. The germline CDR1 and CDR2 sequences are SQVTM and ANQGSEA. The length of the CDR3 is 11 residues. Trimming cost V 7 bases and J 3 bases, with 9 bases left between them. The CDR3 nucleotides read TGCAGCGGCTTTTTAGACACTGAAGCTTTCTTT. Its protein product is CSGFLDTEAFF.

The gene calls are TRBV20-1 and TRBJ1-1, with 7 bases lining up with TRBD1. The CDR3 runs 10 residues. CDR1 and CDR2 (germline): DFQATT, SNEGSKA (reference sequence). V shed 3 bases, J shed 11 bases, and the junction held 3 bases outside the gene matches. The CDR3 DNA reads TGCAGTGCTAGCGACAGGGAGGCTTTCTTT. It yields the protein CSASDREAFF.

The V call is TRBV5-3, the J call TRBJ2-1; no reliable D call. TRBV5-3 is an open reading frame whose function is uncertain. The CDR3 extends over 14 amino acids. V was trimmed by 1 base and J by 8 bases, leaving 13 bases between them. The CDR3 DNA is TGTGCCAGAAGCTTGACGGCTCCCCCCCATGAGCAGTTCTTC. Its translation is CARSLTAPPHEQFF.

The J gene is TRBJ1-5, the V gene TRBV7-2; D unclear. The V and J ends lost 1 base and 0 bases respectively, with 7 bases between them. This CDR3 contains 15 residues. Germline V gene data show CDR1 as SGHTA and CDR2 as FQGNSA. As DNA, the CDR3 is TGTGCCAGCAGCTTAGAGAAAGTTAGCAATCAGCCCCAGCATTTT. It yields the protein CASSLEKVSNQPQHF.

The chain employs TRBV11-2 and TRBJ2-1; D call uncertain. With 3 bases removed from V and 0 bases from J, the gap between germline ends came to 9 bases. The CDR3 has 15 amino acids. The germline V gene encodes CDR1 SGHAT and CDR2 FQNNGV. CDR3 sequence: CASSFEASSYNEQFF. The CDR3, as DNA: TGTGCCAGCAGCTTCGAAGCAAGCTCCTACAATGAGCAGTTCTTC.

The rearrangement uses TRBV29-1 and TRBJ2-1; D is unresolved. This CDR3 is built from 12 residues. The germline CDR1 and CDR2 sequences are SQVTM and ANQGSEA. Trimming stripped 5 bases from V and 7 bases from J, with 12 bases between. The DNA of the CDR3 is TGCAGCGTTAAGGTTCAAATGAATGAGCAGTTCTTC. This codes for CSVKVQMNEQFF.